The 2 T cell receptor beta chains below come from one sample, sequenced in a study of identical twins. MiXCR was run by TCRdb on the 5' RACE reads, yielding one entry per CDR3 protein. The sample consists of about 920,000 distinct CDR3 sequences, about 12% of them appearing once. This same sample was also part of a study on yellow fever vaccine responses in identical twins.

The specimen was PBMCs. Receptors originate from a woman between 18 and 29 years old in good health.

V is TRBV10-3 and J is TRBJ1-4; 7 bases line up with TRBD1. This CDR3 region has 15 residues. The V gene's germline CDR1 is ENHRY and CDR2 SYGVKD. J was trimmed by 11 bases and V by 10 bases; bases with no gene match: 19. The CDR3 region has the DNA TGTGCCACCGGAACCGACAGGGCTCCAAATGTCAAACTGTTTTTT. Protein sequence: CATGTDRAPNVKLFF.

This sequence joins TRBV5-1 and TRBJ2-7; D might be TRBD1 (7 bases). The ends were cut back, 2 bases at V and 3 bases at J, with 15 bases in the middle. CDR3 length equals 15 residues. Germline loops: CDR1 SGHRS, CDR2 YFSETQ. CDR3 bases: TGCGCCAGCAGCTTCGGGGCAGGGGGGTACTACGAGCAGTACGTC. Residues: CASSFGAGGYYEQYV.